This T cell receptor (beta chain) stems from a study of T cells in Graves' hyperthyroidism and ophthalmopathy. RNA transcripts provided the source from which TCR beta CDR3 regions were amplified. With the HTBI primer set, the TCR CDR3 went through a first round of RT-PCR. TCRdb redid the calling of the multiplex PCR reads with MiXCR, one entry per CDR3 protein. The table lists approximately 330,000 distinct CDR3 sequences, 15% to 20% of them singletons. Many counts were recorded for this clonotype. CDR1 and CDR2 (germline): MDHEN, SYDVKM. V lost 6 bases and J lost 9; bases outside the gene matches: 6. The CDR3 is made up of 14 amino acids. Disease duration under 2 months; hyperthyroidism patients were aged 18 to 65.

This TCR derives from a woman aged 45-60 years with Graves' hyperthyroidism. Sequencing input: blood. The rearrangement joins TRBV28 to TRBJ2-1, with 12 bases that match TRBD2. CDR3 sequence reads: CASRLAGGYGEQFF. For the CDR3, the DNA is TGTGCCAGCAGGCTAGCGGGAGGGTATGGTGAGCAGTTCTTC.